This T cell receptor (beta chain) was retrieved from a study of blood T cell repertoires in COVID-19. Study at large: Some COVID-19 samples were acute and others convalescent; all came from the United States, Italy and Spain. From T cells, B-cell-depleted T cells, or PBMCs came the material, which was cDNA or gDNA.

The germline V gene has CDR1 LNHDA and CDR2 SQIVND (reference sequence). Trimming removed 6 bases from V and 6 bases from J, with 19 bases in between. The CDR3 has 15 amino acids. The authors' processing: Reference gene primer amplification in the assay estimated nucleated cell counts. Only in-frame clones appear in the TCRdb table, and some are missing; sequencing was by immunoSEQ multiplex PCR. The DNA gave D and trimming, while V, J and clone size come from that table. The table has about 100,000 clones, about three quarters seen once; the top ten hold approximately 9%. This clone has a handful of counts.

What was sequenced was peripheral blood. The sequence was collected from a man in his fifties or sixties who had recovered from COVID-19. The genes are TRBV19 and TRBJ2-3; a possible D gene is TRBD2 (6 bases). CDR3 DNA sequence: TGTGCCAGTAGCGGGAGTGGCGGGGTATTGGATACGCAGTATTTT. It is translated as CASSGSGGVLDTQYF. Filled out from reference TRBV19 and TRBJ2-3, the complete variable domain reads DGGITQSPKYLFRKEGQNVTLSCEQNLNHDAMYWYRQDPGQGLRLIYYSQIVNDFQKGDIAEGYSVSREKKESFPLTVTSAQKNPTAFYLCASSGSGGVLDTQYFGPGTRLTVL.